This T cell receptor (beta chain) appears in the sequencing data of a study of blood T cell repertoires in COVID-19. Study information: Researchers got acute and convalescent COVID-19 samples from the United States, Italy and Spain. PBMCs, B-cell-depleted T cells, or T cells were the source of the cDNA or gDNA that made up the material.

Germline CDR1 is SGDLS and CDR2 is YYNGEE. V lost 4 bases and J 0 bases, leaving 12 bases between the germline ends. The CDR3 loop spans 15 amino acids. Per the original data handling: Amplification from reference gene primers served as the basis for estimated nucleated cell counts. Measured with immunoSEQ multiplex PCR; TCRdb has only the in-frame clones, and not every one. That table supplies the V and J calls and clone size; D and trimming were determined from the DNA. The sample holds about 75,000 clones, around 79% seen once. V gene TRBV9 combines with J gene TRBJ2-3; D unresolved. Sequencing was carried out using peripheral blood. The TCR sequence derives from a woman of 80 years or more with active or convalescent COVID-19. The CDR3 loop is CASSSVDLSTDTQYF. CDR3 bases: TGTGCCAGCAGCAGCGTAGACCTCAGCACAGATACGCAGTATTTT.